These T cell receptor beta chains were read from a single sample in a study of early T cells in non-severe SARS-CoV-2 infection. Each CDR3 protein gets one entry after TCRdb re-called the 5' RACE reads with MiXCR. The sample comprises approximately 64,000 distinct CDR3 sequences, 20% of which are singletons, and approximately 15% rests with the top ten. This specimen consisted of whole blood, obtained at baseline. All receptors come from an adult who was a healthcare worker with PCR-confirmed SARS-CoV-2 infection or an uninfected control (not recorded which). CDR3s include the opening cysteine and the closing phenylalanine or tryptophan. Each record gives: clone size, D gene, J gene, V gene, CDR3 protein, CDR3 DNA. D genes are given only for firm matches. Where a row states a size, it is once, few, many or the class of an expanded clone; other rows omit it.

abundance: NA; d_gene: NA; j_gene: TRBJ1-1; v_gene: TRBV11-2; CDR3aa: CASIQGWRGMNTEAFF; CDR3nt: TGTGCCAGCATTCAAGGGTGGCGGGGAATGAACACTGAAGCTTTCTTT
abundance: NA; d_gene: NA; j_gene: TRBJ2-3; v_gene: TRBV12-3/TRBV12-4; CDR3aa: CASSFMARRPTDTQYF; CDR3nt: TGTGCCAGCAGTTTTATGGCGAGAAGACCCACAGATACGCAGTATTTT
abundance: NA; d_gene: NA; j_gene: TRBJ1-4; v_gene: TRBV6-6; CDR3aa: CATQSSAGEEKLFF; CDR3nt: TGTGCCACCCAATCCAGTGCAGGGGAAGAAAAACTGTTTTTT
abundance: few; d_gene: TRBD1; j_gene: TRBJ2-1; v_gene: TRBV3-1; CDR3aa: CASSARDRGYSYNEQFF; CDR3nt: TGTGCCAGCAGTGCCCGGGACAGGGGGTACAGCTACAATGAGCAGTTCTTC
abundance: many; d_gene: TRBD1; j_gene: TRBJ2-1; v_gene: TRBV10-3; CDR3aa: CAISAGTGVGNEQFF; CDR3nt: TGTGCCATCAGTGCTGGGACAGGGGTAGGGAATGAGCAGTTCTTC
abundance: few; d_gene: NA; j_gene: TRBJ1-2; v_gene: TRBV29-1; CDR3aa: CSVEEQNYGYTF; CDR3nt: TGCAGCGTTGAAGAACAGAACTATGGCTACACCTTC
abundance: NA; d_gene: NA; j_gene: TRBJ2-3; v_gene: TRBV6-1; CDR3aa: CASRRLGGTDTQYF; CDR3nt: TGTGCCAGCAGGAGACTCGGAGGCACAGATACGCAGTATTTT
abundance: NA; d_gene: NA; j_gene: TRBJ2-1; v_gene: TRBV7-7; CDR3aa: CASSLSDLWPQFF; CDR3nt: TGTGCCAGCAGCTTGTCGGACCTCTGGCCCCAGTTCTTC
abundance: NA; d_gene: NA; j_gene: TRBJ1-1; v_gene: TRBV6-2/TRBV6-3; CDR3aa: CATVGVTSNTEAFF; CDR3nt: TGTGCCACCGTGGGGGTCACTTCGAACACTGAAGCTTTCTTT
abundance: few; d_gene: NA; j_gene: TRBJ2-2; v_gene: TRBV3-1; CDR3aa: CASSQDLEAATGELFF; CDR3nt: TGTGCCAGCAGCCAGGACCTGGAAGCCGCCACCGGGGAGCTGTTTTTT
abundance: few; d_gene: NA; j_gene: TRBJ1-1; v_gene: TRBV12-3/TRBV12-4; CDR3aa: CASSFRVDTEAFF; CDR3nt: TGTGCCAGCAGTTTTAGAGTGGACACTGAAGCTTTCTTT
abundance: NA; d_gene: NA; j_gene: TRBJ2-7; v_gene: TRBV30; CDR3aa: CAWTIGGEQYF; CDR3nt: TGTGCCTGGACCATAGGAGGCGAGCAGTACTTC
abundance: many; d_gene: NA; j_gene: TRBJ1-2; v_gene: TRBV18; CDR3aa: CASSPGTIPDYGYTF; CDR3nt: TGTGCCAGCTCACCGGGAACGATACCGGACTATGGCTACACCTTC
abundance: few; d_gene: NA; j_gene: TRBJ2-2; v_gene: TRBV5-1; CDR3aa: CASRWQTSGTGELFF; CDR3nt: TGCGCCAGCAGGTGGCAAACAAGCGGCACCGGGGAGCTGTTTTTT
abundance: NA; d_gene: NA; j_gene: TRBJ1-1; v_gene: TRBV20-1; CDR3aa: CSARDPGTEAFF; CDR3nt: TGCAGTGCTCGGGACCCCGGCACTGAAGCTTTCTTT
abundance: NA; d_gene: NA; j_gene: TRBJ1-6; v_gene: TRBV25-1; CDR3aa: CASADIRPSYNSPLHF; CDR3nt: TGTGCCAGCGCGGACATCAGGCCCTCCTATAATTCACCCCTCCACTTT
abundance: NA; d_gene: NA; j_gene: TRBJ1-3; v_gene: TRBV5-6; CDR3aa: CASSLGRLSGNTIYF; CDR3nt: TGTGCCAGCAGCTTGGGACGCCTCTCTGGAAACACCATATATTTT
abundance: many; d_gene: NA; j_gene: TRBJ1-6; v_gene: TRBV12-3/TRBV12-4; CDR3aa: CASSLSQPPLHF; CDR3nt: TGTGCCAGCAGTTTGTCACAACCACCCCTCCACTTT
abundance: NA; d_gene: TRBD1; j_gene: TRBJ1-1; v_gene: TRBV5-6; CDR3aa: CASSNGQALGAFF; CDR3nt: TGTGCCAGCAGCAACGGACAGGCCCTGGGAGCTTTCTTT
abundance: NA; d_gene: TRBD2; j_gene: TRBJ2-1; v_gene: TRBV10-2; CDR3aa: CASRSSSGGKNEQFF; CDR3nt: TGCGCCAGCAGATCGTCTAGCGGGGGTAAGAATGAGCAGTTCTTC
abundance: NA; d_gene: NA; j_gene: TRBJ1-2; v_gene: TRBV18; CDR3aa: CASSPRAEIGYTF; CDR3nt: TGTGCCAGCTCACCACGGGCAGAGATTGGCTACACCTTC
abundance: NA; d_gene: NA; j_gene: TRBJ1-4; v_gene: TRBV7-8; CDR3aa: CASSRPKAEGENEKLFF; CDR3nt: TGTGCCAGCAGCCGCCCGAAAGCGGAGGGCGAGAATGAAAAACTGTTTTTT
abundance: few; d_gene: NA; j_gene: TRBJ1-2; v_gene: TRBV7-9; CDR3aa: CASSLEGGRTPF; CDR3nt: TGTGCCAGCAGCTTAGAAGGCGGACGTACTCCCTTC
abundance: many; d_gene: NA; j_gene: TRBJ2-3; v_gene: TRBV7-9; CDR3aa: CASSRGTDTQYF; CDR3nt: TGTGCCAGCAGCCGCGGCACAGATACGCAGTATTTT
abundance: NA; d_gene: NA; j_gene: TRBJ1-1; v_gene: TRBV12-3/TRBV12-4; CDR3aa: CASSLQGPSTEAFF; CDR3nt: TGTGCCAGCAGTTTACAGGGACCGAGCACTGAAGCTTTCTTT
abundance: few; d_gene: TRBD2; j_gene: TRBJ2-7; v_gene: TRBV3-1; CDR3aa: CASSQDDSSGSYEQYF; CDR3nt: TGTGCCAGCAGCCAAGATGATTCGAGCGGGAGCTACGAGCAGTACTTC
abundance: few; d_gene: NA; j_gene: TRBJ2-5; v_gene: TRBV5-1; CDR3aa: CASSPGGRKETQYF; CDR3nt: TGCGCCAGCAGCCCCGGAGGGAGGAAAGAGACCCAGTACTTC